Following are 32 T cell receptor beta chains from one sample sequenced in a study of blood T cells in healthy people across ages. Then a second PCR, running about 6 to 11 cycles, was carried out with a sample-barcoded 5' primer and a J-beta primer mix. TCRdb reanalysed the 5' RACE reads using MiXCR and keeps one entry per CDR3 protein. Found here are more than 1,400,000 distinct CDR3 sequences, around two fifths of them singletons; the top ten hold 7.9%. Sequenced: blood. These receptors all come from a woman younger than 30 in good health.

This clonotype was detected a few times. The chain uses TRBV4-1 and TRBJ2-3, with 9 bases aligning to TRBD2. The germline CDR1 and CDR2 sequences are MGHRA and YSYEKL. This CDR3 is built from 18 residues. V lost 0 bases and J lost 2; bases outside the gene matches: 9. The CDR3 nucleotides read TGCGCCAGCAGCCAAGATCTGGCTAGCGGGGCGAACACAGATACGCAGTATTTT. Translated: CASSQDLASGANTDTQYF.

This clonotype was found many times. The V call is TRBV20-1, the J call TRBJ2-1; 13 nucleotides agree with TRBD2. There are 15 residues in the CDR3. Germline trimming cut 3 bases from V and 5 bases from J; bases unmatched to any gene: 4. Germline V gene sequence: CDR1 DFQATT, CDR2 SNEGSKA (reference sequence). The CDR3 DNA sequence: TGCAGTGCTAGGGGACTAGCGGGACACGACAATGAGCAGTTCTTC. It translates to CSARGLAGHDNEQFF.

The sample holds many counts of this clonotype. The rearrangement joins TRBV29-1 to TRBJ2-5, with D perhaps matching TRBD2 (6 bases). Germline CDR1 is SQVTM and CDR2 is ANQGSEA. Trimming took off 7 bases at V and 4 bases at J, with 16 bases between the two ends. The CDR3 runs to 13 residues. The CDR3, as DNA: TGCAGCGGGGGAGGAGGCCAGGTAGAGACCCAGTACTTC. It is translated as CSGGGGQVETQYF.

This clonotype was counted only a few times. The chain carries TRBV9 and TRBJ1-5; D ambiguous. Germline V gene sequence: CDR1 SGDLS, CDR2 YYNGEE. V dropped 5 bases and J dropped 0 bases, with 15 bases sitting between them. This CDR3 comprises 16 residues. CDR3 sequence: CASSRHSGNSNQPQHF. In DNA, the CDR3 is TGTGCCAGCAGTCGACATTCGGGAAATAGCAATCAGCCCCAGCATTTT.

As concerns this clonotype: A much larger clone lies one base from this, so it may be a read error. The rearrangement links TRBV29-1 to TRBJ2-1; D is possibly TRBD2 (6 bases). Judging by the DNA end, TRBJ2-7 fits better; the J call may be wrong. In germline, CDR1 is SQVTM, CDR2 ANQGSEA. This CDR3 is built from 14 residues. The CDR3 DNA follows: TGCAGCGTTGTGGCGGGGAGCTCCTACAATGAGCAGTACTTC. Translation: CSVVAGSSYNEQYF.

This chain joins TRBV12-5 and TRBJ2-1; possibly TRBD1 for D (6 bases). The V and J ends lost 4 bases and 9 bases respectively, with 13 bases between them. In germline, CDR1 is LGHNT, CDR2 FRNRAP. The CDR3 contains 13 residues. CDR3 protein: CASGSGQLTEQFF. The CDR3 nucleotides read TGTGCTAGTGGTTCCGGACAGCTCACTGAGCAGTTCTTC.

V gene TRBV25-1 combines with J gene TRBJ2-2; TRBD1 is a possible D gene (6 bases). The CDR3 spans 11 residues. The V end was cut by 8 bases, the J end by 6 bases, with 7 bases between. The germline gives CDR1 MGHDK, CDR2 SYGVNS. The CDR3 is CASHRAGELFF. CDR3 bases: TGTGCCAGCCACAGGGCCGGGGAGCTGTTTTTT.

This clonotype was found many times. The chain combines TRBV4-2 with TRBJ2-1; the match to TRBD2 covers 13 bases. V dropped 7 bases and J dropped 2; count of bases not matched to a gene: 5. The CDR3 has 16 residues. Germline V lookup: CDR1 LGHNA, CDR2 YNFKEQ. Here the CDR3 DNA reads TGTGCCAGCACCGGACTAGCGGGGGATCCCTACAATGAGCAGTTCTTC. Translated, it gives CASTGLAGDPYNEQFF.

The chain is built from TRBV20-1 and TRBJ2-1; possible D gene TRBD2, 5 bases. The CDR3 has 13 residues. Germline CDR1 is DFQATT and CDR2 is SNEGSKA (reference sequence). V gave up 5 bases and J gave up 8 bases, with 16 bases separating them. DNA of the CDR3: TGCAGTGCTCAAGCCAGAACTAGGGATGAGCAGTTCTTC. It yields the protein CSAQARTRDEQFF.

This clonotype was observed at least ten times. The V and J genes are TRBV29-1 and TRBJ2-1; no definite D call. The V and J ends lost 1 base and 9 bases respectively, with 10 bases between them. The CDR3 has 12 residues. Per germline, CDR1 SQVTM and CDR2 ANQGSEA. The CDR3 reads CSVEGSSGEQFF. DNA for the CDR3: TGCAGCGTTGAAGGGTCTAGTGGTGAGCAGTTCTTC.

The chain joins TRBV29-1 to TRBJ1-2; no clear D. Trimming removed 2 bases from V and 3 bases from J, with 10 bases in between. The germline V gene has CDR1 SQVTM and CDR2 ANQGSEA. This CDR3 has 13 residues. The CDR3 sequence: CSVESGEDYGYTF. For the CDR3, the DNA is TGCAGCGTTGAATCCGGTGAGGACTATGGCTACACCTTC.

The CDR3 DNA sequence: TGTGCCAGCAGGGGGCCCGGGGAGCTGTTTTTT. Translation: CASRGPGELFF. The chain has TRBV3-1 and TRBJ2-2; perhaps TRBD1 as D (5 bases). The V end lost 6 bases, the J end lost 6 bases, and 5 bases lay between the germline ends. Germline CDR1 reads LGHDT; CDR2 reads YNNKEL (reference sequence). This CDR3 comprises 11 residues.

This clonotype has just a few counts. The CDR3 DNA follows: TGTGCCAGCAGCGCCGCAGATGGGGGGCCCTACTACGAGCAGTACTTC. Translating it yields CASSAADGGPYYEQYF. The V call is TRBV9, the J call TRBJ2-4; D is perhaps TRBD1 or TRBD2 (6 bases each). The DNA end favors TRBJ2-7, so the J call may be wrong. CDR1 is SGDLS, CDR2 YYNGEE, per germline. The CDR3 is 16 amino acids.

The genes are TRBV15 and TRBJ2-1, with TRBD1 matching over 7 bases. CDR1 and CDR2 (germline): LNHNV, YYDKDF (reference sequence). With V trimmed by 0 bases and J by 3 bases, 11 bases remained unmatched. CDR3 length equals 18 residues. Here the CDR3 reads CATSRDEVDRTYYNEQFF. The CDR3 DNA sequence: TGTGCCACCAGCAGAGATGAGGTGGACAGGACCTACTACAATGAGCAGTTCTTC.

This clonotype has more than one count but fewer than ten. The V gene is TRBV4-1, the J gene TRBJ2-7; 10 bases are a match to TRBD2. Germline assignment: CDR1 MGHRA and CDR2 YSYEKL. J was trimmed by 4 bases and V by 0 bases; bases with no gene match: 6. This CDR3 is 16 amino acids long. CDR3 nucleotide sequence: TGCGCCAGCAGCCAAGAAGTAGCGGGGGGTTATTACGAGCAGTACTTC. Amino acid sequence: CASSQEVAGGYYEQYF.

The table lists this clonotype with a few counts. CDR3 sequence (DNA): TGTGCCAGCAGTTTATTGCGGGACAGAGATGAAAAACTGTTTTTT. Translation: CASSLLRDRDEKLFF. The chain combines TRBV12-3 or TRBV12-4 with TRBJ1-4, with 7 bases identical to TRBD1. This CDR3 has 15 amino acids. V trimming: 2 bases; J trimming: 6 bases; junction bases outside the gene matches: 6.

This clonotype appeared a single time. This chain links TRBV11-2 with TRBJ2-1, with D perhaps given as TRBD1 or TRBD2 (5 bases each). Trimming left V 4 bases short and J 7 bases short, with 20 bases between. CDR1 SGHAT and CDR2 FQNNGV come from the germline V gene. The CDR3 is 16 residues long. The CDR3 DNA follows: TGTGCCAGCAGCTCCGGGCGGACTCTAGGGGCTAATGAGCAGTTCTTC. Its protein is CASSSGRTLGANEQFF. Complete variable domain (other parts from reference TRBV11-2 and TRBJ2-1): EAGVAQSPRYKIIEKRQSVAFWCNPISGHATLYWYQQILGQGPKLLIQFQNNGVVDDSQLPKDRFSAERLKGVDSTLKIQPAKLEDSAVYLCASSSGRTLGANEQFFGPGTRLTVL.

This clonotype was found a few times. The chain links TRBV4-1 to TRBJ2-3; possible D gene TRBD2, 6 bases. Germline V CDR1 and CDR2: MGHRA, YSYEKL. The germline V and J ends were trimmed by 4 bases and 6 bases, with 8 bases remaining between them. The CDR3 extends over 12 amino acids. The CDR3 bases are TGCGCCAGCAGCCCGGGGGTCGATACGCAGTATTTT. Protein: CASSPGVDTQYF.

This clonotype was counted a few times. The chain has TRBV6-5 and TRBJ2-7, with 7 bases fitting TRBD1. V lost 7 bases and J lost 2; bases outside the gene matches: 5. The CDR3 is 13 amino acids. The germline gives CDR1 MNHEY, CDR2 SVGAGI. CDR3 nucleotide sequence: TGTGCCAGCACGCCGACAGGGACCTACGAGCAGTACTTC. It codes for CASTPTGTYEQYF.

V and J are TRBV13 and TRBJ2-1; 7 bases are a match to TRBD2. V trimming: 5 bases; J trimming: 3 bases; junction bases outside the gene matches: 7. The CDR3 contains 15 residues. Germline lookup yields CDR1 PRHDT and CDR2 FYEKMQ (reference sequence). The DNA of the CDR3 is TGTGCCAGCAGCGAAGGGGAGGGTTTCTACAATGAGCAGTTCTTC. Protein product: CASSEGEGFYNEQFF.

The rearrangement uses TRBV11-2 and TRBJ2-5, with TRBD1 as a possible D gene (5 bases). This CDR3 has 16 residues. The V gene lost 0 bases and the J gene lost 1 base, with 12 bases spanning the gap. Germline V gene lookup returns CDR1 SGHAT and CDR2 FQNNGV. CDR3 region: CASSLDVGPLQETQYF. Here the CDR3 DNA reads TGTGCCAGCAGCTTAGACGTGGGGCCTCTCCAAGAGACCCAGTACTTC. Full variable domain (rest looked up from reference TRBV11-2 and TRBJ2-5): EAGVAQSPRYKIIEKRQSVAFWCNPISGHATLYWYQQILGQGPKLLIQFQNNGVVDDSQLPKDRFSAERLKGVDSTLKIQPAKLEDSAVYLCASSLDVGPLQETQYFGPGTRLLVL.

This chain links TRBV6-5 with TRBJ2-3; D ambiguous. The CDR3 sequence is 16 residues long. In germline, CDR1 is MNHEY, CDR2 SVGAGI. Trimming cost V 6 bases and J 1 base, with 17 bases left between them. The CDR3 DNA reads as TGTGCCAGCAGCCGCACTTATCAGAAAGGCACAGATACGCAGTATTTT. Translated: CASSRTYQKGTDTQYF.

This chain's CDR3 is CASSQGQGLTF. The CDR3 nucleotides are TGCGCCAGCAGCCAAGGACAGGGGCTCACCTTC. The chain joins TRBV4-1 to TRBJ1-2, with 8 bases matching TRBD1. The germline CDR1 and CDR2 sequences are MGHRA and YSYEKL. Trimming cost V 1 base and J 13 bases; bases outside gene matches: 2. The CDR3 is 11 amino acids.

The chain has TRBV30 and TRBJ1-2; 9 nucleotides line up with TRBD1. Germline loops: CDR1 GTSNPN, CDR2 SVGIG (reference sequence). J lost 8 bases, V lost 5 bases, and 9 bases had no gene match. The CDR3 extends over 13 amino acids. CDR3 in amino acids: CAWVGQGTRGYTF. The CDR3 DNA sequence: TGTGCCTGGGTGGGACAGGGAACTCGCGGCTACACCTTC.

J is TRBJ1-6 and V is TRBV7-2; TRBD1 might be the D (5 bases). The CDR3 consists of 15 residues. V shed 1 base and J shed 14 bases, with 18 bases lying between them. Germline V gene lookup returns CDR1 SGHTA and CDR2 FQGNSA. The CDR3 region has the DNA TGTGCCAGCAGCTTAGGGGGGACGGTTTTGAATTCCCTCCACTTT. Protein: CASSLGGTVLNSLHF.

The chain has TRBV5-1 and TRBJ2-6, with 10 bases lining up with TRBD1. V was clipped by 2 bases and J by 4 bases; unmatched bases: 6. The CDR3 runs to 17 residues. The germline CDR1 and CDR2 sequences are SGHRS and YFSETQ. This CDR3 reads CASSLRQGAEGANVLTF. CDR3 coding DNA: TGCGCCAGCAGCTTAAGACAGGGGGCAGAAGGGGCCAACGTCCTGACTTTC.

V usage is TRBV6-5 and J usage is TRBJ1-3; the D is unclear. The CDR3 is 15 residues long. The germline V gene has CDR1 MNHEY and CDR2 SVGAGI. The ends were cut back, 6 bases at V and 0 bases at J, with 12 bases in the middle. The chain's CDR3 is CASSPVLYSGNTIYF. The CDR3 DNA sequence: TGTGCCAGCAGCCCAGTCCTCTACTCTGGAAACACCATATATTTT.

This chain uses TRBV5-1 with TRBJ2-3; 15 bases agree with TRBD2. The germline V gene encodes CDR1 SGHRS and CDR2 YFSETQ. This CDR3 is 20 amino acids long. V dropped 2 bases and J dropped 0; count of bases not matched to a gene: 10. CDR3 coding DNA: TGCGCCAGCAGCTTCCAGGGACTAGCGGGAGGAGACCTAAGCACAGATACGCAGTATTTT. Protein sequence: CASSFQGLAGGDLSTDTQYF.

The chain recombines TRBV28 with TRBJ2-1, with D tentatively TRBD1 or TRBD2 (6 bases each). The CDR3 has 15 residues. Trimming shortened V by 7 bases and J by 3 bases, and 16 bases separated the two germline ends. CDR1 is MDHEN, CDR2 SYDVKM, per germline. The CDR3 sequence: CASTHDGGGYNEQFF. CDR3 nucleotide sequence: TGTGCCAGCACCCACGACGGAGGGGGCTACAATGAGCAGTTCTTC.

V is TRBV29-1 and J is TRBJ2-5; D tentatively reads TRBD1 or TRBD2 (6 bases each). The CDR3 is 14 residues long. V was shortened by 4 bases and J by 4 bases, with 16 bases between the two germline ends. The germline gives CDR1 SQVTM, CDR2 ANQGSEA. The CDR3 coding sequence is TGCAGCGTTGCGGTAGTGGGGGGCGGAGAGACCCAGTACTTC. Encoded protein: CSVAVVGGGETQYF.

This clonotype has a single count. J is TRBJ1-1 and V is TRBV11-2; D possibly corresponds to TRBD1 (5 bases). With 5 bases removed from V and 5 bases from J, the gap between germline ends came to 15 bases. Germline CDR1 is SGHAT and CDR2 is FQNNGV. The CDR3 runs 14 residues. The CDR3 loop is CASSAQGVDTEAFF. The DNA for the CDR3 is TGTGCCAGCAGCGCGCAGGGAGTTGATACTGAAGCTTTCTTT.

The V and J genes are TRBV14 and TRBJ2-1, with D perhaps TRBD1 (6 bases). This CDR3 region has 15 residues. V was clipped by 4 bases and J by 3 bases, with 13 bases between them. Germline-derived CDR1 and CDR2 are SGHDN and FVKESK. The CDR3 loop reads CASSRIPGDYNEQFF. CDR3 bases: TGTGCCAGCAGCCGCATCCCAGGGGACTACAATGAGCAGTTCTTC.